Below, 14 T cell receptor beta chains from the same sample are listed, as sequenced in a study of OX40 agonist ivuxolimab in advanced cancers. Measured with immunoSEQ multiplex PCR; TCRdb has only the in-frame clones, and not every one. This table holds tens of thousands of clones, approximately 88% found once. The sequencing here drew on CD4+ or CD8+ T cells sorted from blood, taken in a trial of the OX40 agonist ivuxolimab. Receptors originate from an adult with an advanced solid tumor such as melanoma, head and neck, liver or kidney cancer.

CDR3 in amino acids: CASSLGVSPAGRQTGAEAFF. Written as DNA, the CDR3 is TGTGCCAGCAGCTTAGGTGTGAGTCCCGCCGGTAGGCAGACCGGGGCTGAAGCTTTCTTT. V gene TRBV7-6 combines with J gene TRBJ1-1, with unresolved D. The CDR3 consists of 20 residues. Germline loops: CDR1 SGHVS, CDR2 FNYEAQ. Trimming removed 1 base at V and 6 bases at J, with 30 bases between.

This clone occurred a few times. The chain joins TRBV19 to TRBJ1-5, with 11 bases that match TRBD1. CDR3 size: 16 residues. Germline V gives CDR1 LNHDA, CDR2 SQIVND (reference sequence). Germline trimming cut 5 bases from V and 7 bases from J; bases unmatched to any gene: 10. CDR3 nucleotides: TGTGCCAGTAGTCCCTGGGGGACAGGGGGGTACCAGCCCCAGCATTTT. The encoded protein is CASSPWGTGGYQPQHF.

Worth noting for this clone: Its ends do not fully match the called genes, so a read error is possible. J is TRBJ1-1 and V is TRBV19; D ambiguous. Germline V gene data show CDR1 as LNHDA and CDR2 as SQIVND (reference sequence). CDR3 length: 14 amino acids. In DNA, the CDR3 is TGTGCCAGTAGTATAAGGGTTGAGAACGCTGAAGCTTTCTTT. Amino acids: CASSIRVENAEAFF.

This clone occurred once. The V gene is TRBV6-1, the J gene TRBJ1-1; D remains ambiguous. The germline gives CDR1 MNHNS, CDR2 SASEGT. V lost 4 bases, J lost 1 base, and 10 bases lay in between. The CDR3 runs 14 residues. CDR3 sequence: CASSAGWGNTEAFF. CDR3 coding DNA: TGTGCCAGCAGTGCCGGGTGGGGGAACACTGAAGCTTTCTTT.

CDR3: CASSIVGGQYEQYF. CDR3 in DNA: TGTGCCAGTAGTATTGTTGGCGGTCAATACGAGCAGTACTTC. The chain is built from TRBV19 and TRBJ2-7; no clear D gene. CDR1 and CDR2 from the germline V gene are LNHDA and SQIVND (reference sequence). Trimming cost V 3 bases and J 4 bases, with 13 bases left between them. This CDR3 contains 14 residues. The full variable domain, in which reference TRBV19 and TRBJ2-7 provide the parts outside the CDR3, is DGGITQSPKYLFRKEGQNVTLSCEQNLNHDAMYWYRQDPGQGLRLIYYSQIVNDFQKGDIAEGYSVSREKKESFPLTVTSAQKNPTAFYLCASSIVGGQYEQYFGPGTRLTVT.

The chain has TRBV2 and TRBJ2-1; 8 bases align to TRBD1. The CDR3 loop spans 15 amino acids. The V and J ends lost 11 bases and 3 bases, in that order; junction bases with no gene match: 12. The germline V gene has CDR1 SNHLY and CDR2 FYNNEI. Here the CDR3 reads CALQGQGAVYNEQFF. For the CDR3, the DNA is TGTGCCTTACAGGGGCAGGGGGCGGTCTACAATGAGCAGTTCTTC.

J is TRBJ2-2 and V is TRBV21-1. TRBV21-1 constitutes a pseudogene. The CDR3 sequence is 18 residues long. CDR3 region: CASSKPVLGVENTGELFF. CDR3 in DNA: TGTGCCAGCAGCAAACCCGTACTAGGGGTTGAGAACACCGGGGAGCTGTTTTTT.

The rearrangement uses TRBV11-2 and TRBJ1-1; a possible D gene is TRBD1 (6 bases). From germline, CDR1 is SGHAT and CDR2 FQNNGV. The CDR3 loop spans 16 amino acids. V was trimmed by 7 bases and J by 4 bases, leaving 22 bases between them. The CDR3 region is CASNFDSGAPGTEAFF. CDR3 coding DNA: TGTGCCAGCAATTTCGACTCAGGGGCCCCAGGCACTGAAGCTTTCTTT. The full variable domain, completed using reference TRBV11-2 and TRBJ1-1, is EAGVAQSPRYKIIEKRQSVAFWCNPISGHATLYWYQQILGQGPKLLIQFQNNGVVDDSQLPKDRFSAERLKGVDSTLKIQPAKLEDSAVYLCASNFDSGAPGTEAFFGQGTRLTVV.

The chain carries TRBV27 and TRBJ2-1; 13 positions match TRBD2. V lost 11 bases, J lost 7 bases, and 11 bases stayed unmatched. The CDR3 contains 15 residues. Per the germline V gene, CDR1 is MNHEY and CDR2 is SMNVEV (reference sequence). The CDR3 reads CAASVGTSGTNEQFF. Here the CDR3 DNA reads TGTGCCGCGTCCGTAGGGACTAGCGGGACAAATGAGCAGTTCTTC.

This chain uses TRBV7-9 with TRBJ2-3; D gene unclear. CDR3 length equals 12 residues. Germline V gene data show CDR1 as SEHNR and CDR2 as FQNEAQ (reference sequence). Trimming stripped 1 base from V and 4 bases from J, with 3 bases between. CDR3 DNA: TGTGCCAGCAGCTTAGGCCCAGATACGCAGTATTTT. The encoded protein is CASSLGPDTQYF.

This chain links TRBV4-1 with TRBJ1-1; 9 bases are shared with TRBD1. Germline V CDR1 and CDR2: MGHRA, YSYEKL. CDR3 length: 18 residues. V was pared by 1 base and J by 0 bases, with 9 bases of the junction left unmatched. The CDR3 protein is CASSQVVNRGPVNTEAFF. For the CDR3, the DNA is TGCGCCAGCAGCCAAGTCGTGAACAGGGGGCCCGTGAACACTGAAGCTTTCTTT.

This clone was seen more than once but under ten times. The rearrangement uses TRBV7-9 and TRBJ2-7, with 9 positions matching TRBD1. Germline trimming cut 7 bases from V and 2 bases from J; bases unmatched to any gene: 9. The CDR3 sequence is 15 residues long. Germline assignment: CDR1 SEHNR and CDR2 FQNEAQ (reference sequence). The CDR3 reads CASTHSGTGPYEQYF. The CDR3 DNA sequence: TGTGCCAGCACGCATTCCGGGACAGGGCCCTACGAGCAGTACTTC.

The CDR3 DNA reads as TGCGCCAGCAGCCAAGATGGGGAAGGCTACGAGCAGTACTTC. This codes for CASSQDGEGYEQYF. V is TRBV4-1 and J is TRBJ2-7, with no clear D. The germline gives CDR1 MGHRA, CDR2 YSYEKL. The CDR3 sequence is 14 residues long. With 0 bases removed from V and 3 bases from J, the gap between germline ends came to 9 bases.

This chain joins TRBV28 and TRBJ1-5, with D perhaps TRBD1 (6 bases). This CDR3 is built from 15 residues. The germline V and J ends were trimmed by 6 bases and 4 bases, with 16 bases remaining between them. Germline-derived CDR1 and CDR2 are MDHEN and SYDVKM. The CDR3 bases are TGTGCCAGCAGGGGGGGGCTCCGGCTAAATCAGCCCCAGCATTTT. It encodes CASRGGLRLNQPQHF.